This T cell receptor (beta chain) was observed in a study of shared clonotypes between healthy human individuals. About the research overall: Per donor, CD8 memory used one plate, CD8 naive used two, CD4 memory used three and CD4 naive used three. Study observations and caveats: Naive subsets generally exceeded memory subsets in estimated richness.

Naive CD8 populations comprised CD45RO-negative cells positively selected for CCR7, excluding terminally differentiated effector memory CD45RA+ cells. The study drew its donors from healthy HIV-negative adults without recent acute infections or vaccinations. As concerns this clone: Its antigen is unidentified. Other DNA sequences in this specimen translate into the identical CDR3.

Methods used by the authors: Quality scores were absent from the junction-only immunoSEQ sequences, so filtering differed. TCRdb's copy holds only in-frame clones and misses some; the assay was immunoSEQ multiplex PCR. V, J and clone size derive from that table, while D and trimming were established from the DNA sequence. The top ten clones hold around 1.1% of a sample with millions of clones, about 95% of them seen once. V shed 3 bases and J 6 bases; nucleotides not matched to a gene: 2. CDR3 length equals 12 residues. CDR1 and CDR2 from the germline V gene are SGHNT and YYREEE (reference sequence).

The chain joins TRBV5-4 to TRBJ1-1; 7 nucleotides agree with TRBD1. The TCR originated in a man aged 18-30 years in good health. Material: naive CD8+ T cells sorted from blood. The DNA for the CDR3 is TGTGCCAGCAGCTATCAGGGGGCTGAAGCTTTCTTT. Translating gives CASSYQGAEAFF.